This TCR beta chain is from a study of blood T cell repertoires in COVID-19. Study summary: Italy, Spain and the United States were the sources of the convalescent and acute COVID-19 samples. Sample material is recorded as cDNA or gDNA derived from T cells, B-cell-depleted T cells, or PBMCs.

Measured with immunoSEQ multiplex PCR; TCRdb has only the in-frame clones, and not every one. Counted here are some 140,000 clones, 75% to 90% occurring once; the ten biggest clones make up more than 15%. This CDR3 region has 14 residues. With 2 bases clipped from V and 8 bases from J, the junction kept 4 bases outside the gene matches. The germline V gene has CDR1 MNHEY and CDR2 SVGAGI. Sequenced sample: peripheral blood. The rearrangement links TRBV6-5 to TRBJ1-4, with 8 bases matching TRBD1. This clonotype was sampled from a man in his fifties with active or convalescent COVID-19. The CDR3 loop reads CASSYTGGWEKLFF. The CDR3, as DNA: TGTGCCAGCAGTTACACAGGGGGGTGGGAAAAACTGTTTTTT.